The 20 T cell receptor beta chains presented below share a single source sample, sequenced in a study of technical replicates of blood from a handful of donors. Profiled with immunoSEQ multiplex PCR; TCRdb holds only in-frame clones, not every one. Among under 90,000 clones, around 93% were seen once, and the ten largest hold under 0.3%. The sample was T cells isolated from PBMCs. The receptors stem from a human donor in good health.

The chain is built from TRBV11-1 and TRBJ1-1, with D possibly being TRBD1 (6 bases). Germline loops: CDR1 SGHAT, CDR2 FQDESV (reference sequence). V was cut by 5 bases and J by 10 bases, with 17 bases left in between. The CDR3 loop spans 13 amino acids. This CDR3 reads CASSEGVEGRAFF. CDR3 coding DNA: TGTGCCAGCAGCGAGGGGGTCGAGGGTAGAGCTTTCTTT.

V and J are TRBV28 and TRBJ1-2; D ambiguous. Germline V gene sequence: CDR1 MDHEN, CDR2 SYDVKM. The CDR3 covers 15 residues. Trimming took off 3 bases at V and 6 bases at J, with 17 bases between the two ends. CDR3 loop: CASSFGLQSLDGYTF. CDR3 coding DNA: TGTGCCAGCAGTTTTGGGCTCCAGTCTTTGGATGGCTACACCTTC.

This rearrangement joins TRBV7-9 to TRBJ1-4, with 9 bases matching TRBD1. Germline V lookup: CDR1 SEHNR, CDR2 FQNEAQ (reference sequence). This CDR3 comprises 17 residues. J lost 8 bases, V lost 2 bases, and 12 bases had no gene match. The CDR3 is CASSLRTGENQREKLFF. CDR3 sequence (DNA): TGTGCCAGCAGCTTACGGACAGGGGAGAACCAGCGGGAAAAACTGTTTTTT.

The chain recombines TRBV9 with TRBJ2-1; no reliable D call. CDR1 is SGDLS and CDR2 is YYNGEE in the germline V gene. The V gene lost 7 bases and the J gene lost 4 bases, with 18 bases spanning the gap. This CDR3 is built from 15 residues. The CDR3 spells CASDQAGERYNEQFF. CDR3 bases: TGTGCCAGCGATCAGGCAGGTGAAAGATACAATGAGCAGTTCTTC.

This rearrangement joins TRBV27 to TRBJ1-2, with a tentative D call TRBD1 (6 bases). The CDR3 sequence is 14 residues long. Trimming removed 3 bases from V and 8 bases from J, with 16 bases in between. Germline CDR1 is MNHEY and CDR2 is SMNVEV (reference sequence). The CDR3 loop reads CASSLLGTTVGYTF. CDR3 DNA: TGTGCCAGCAGTTTGCTAGGGACAACGGTCGGCTACACCTTC.

The chain is built from TRBV5-1 and TRBJ1-1; D is perhaps TRBD1 (5 bases). The CDR3 runs 14 residues. Germline V lookup: CDR1 SGHRS, CDR2 YFSETQ. V dropped 4 bases and J dropped 2 bases, with 12 bases sitting between them. CDR3 loop: CASSPYGGNTEAFF. In DNA form, the CDR3 reads TGCGCCAGCAGCCCCTACGGGGGTAACACTGAAGCTTTCTTT.

The chain joins TRBV5-5 to TRBJ2-7; the match to TRBD2 covers 8 bases. Germline CDR1 is SGHKS and CDR2 is YYEKEE (reference sequence). V lost 6 bases and J lost 0; bases outside the gene matches: 8. This CDR3 contains 15 residues. The CDR3 here is CASTITSGPSYEQYF. The CDR3 nucleotides read TGTGCCAGCACCATTACTAGCGGCCCCTCCTACGAGCAGTACTTC.

Note on this clone: Mismatch with germline at one junction end may stem from a read error. This rearrangement joins TRBV30 to TRBJ2-1; 9 bases line up with TRBD1. CDR1 and CDR2 (germline): GTSNPN, SVGIG (reference sequence). This CDR3 has 15 amino acids. The CDR3, as DNA: TGTGCCTGGAGGAAAGGGGACAGGGACTACGATGAGCAGTTCTTC. The encoded protein is CAWRKGDRDYDEQFF.

The rearrangement links TRBV28 to TRBJ2-5; no clear D. Germline CDR1 reads MDHEN; CDR2 reads SYDVKM. Trimming shortened V by 6 bases and J by 5 bases, and 7 bases separated the two germline ends. This CDR3 has 11 amino acids. DNA for the CDR3: TGTGCCAGCAGCCCCTCGGAGACCCAGTACTTC. Encoded protein: CASSPSETQYF. The full variable domain, rest sourced from reference TRBV28 and TRBJ2-5, is DVKVTQSSRYLVKRTGEKVFLECVQDMDHENMFWYRQDPGLGLRLIYFSYDVKMKEKGDIPEGYSVSREKKERFSLILESASTNQTSMYLCASSPSETQYFGPGTRLLVL.

The V call is TRBV7-3, the J call TRBJ1-6; 9 nucleotides agree with TRBD1. Germline CDR1 SGHTA, CDR2 FQGTGA. With V trimmed by 4 bases and J by 7 bases, 5 bases remained unmatched. The CDR3 is made up of 15 amino acids. CDR3 sequence reads: CASSSSGQGNSPLHF. The CDR3 DNA sequence: TGTGCCAGCAGCTCATCAGGACAGGGGAATTCACCCCTCCACTTT.

This chain joins TRBV7-9 and TRBJ2-2, with no clear D. The germline V gene encodes CDR1 SEHNR and CDR2 FQNEAQ (reference sequence). CDR3 length: 17 amino acids. Trimming took off 6 bases at V and 5 bases at J, with 22 bases between the two ends. The CDR3 here is CASRPAMPAAWTGELFF. The CDR3 DNA sequence: TGTGCCAGCAGACCCGCTATGCCGGCAGCGTGGACCGGGGAGCTGTTTTTT. Full variable domain (remainder filled in from reference TRBV7-9 and TRBJ2-2): DTGVSQNPRHKITKRGQNVTFRCDPISEHNRLYWYRQTLGQGPEFLTYFQNEAQLEKSRLLSDRFSAERPKGSFSTLEIQRTEQGDSAMYLCASRPAMPAAWTGELFFGEGSRLTVL.

The chain carries TRBV7-6 and TRBJ2-3, with 10 bases identical to TRBD1. The V segment lost 5 bases and the J segment 4 bases; nucleotides outside the gene matches: 6. CDR1 and CDR2 (germline): SGHVS, FNYEAQ. The CDR3 runs to 15 residues. This chain's CDR3 is CASSATGGGPDTQYF. The CDR3, as DNA: TGTGCCAGCAGCGCGACAGGGGGCGGCCCAGATACGCAGTATTTT.

The V and J genes are TRBV10-2 and TRBJ2-1; 8 bases are shared with TRBD2. The CDR3 runs to 14 residues. Germline lookup yields CDR1 WSHSY and CDR2 SAAADI. Trimming removed 10 bases from V and 5 bases from J; junction bases left unmatched: 10. Here the CDR3 DNA reads TGCGCCACTTTGCTAGCGGGCGGGGACAATGAGCAGTTCTTC. Protein sequence: CATLLAGGDNEQFF.

CDR3 coding DNA: TGTGCCAGCAGTTACACGGGACAGCAGAATGAAAAACTGTTTTTT. Amino acids: CASSYTGQQNEKLFF. V is TRBV6-5 and J is TRBJ1-4, with TRBD1 identical over 7 bases. Germline loops: CDR1 MNHEY, CDR2 SVGAGI. Unmatched junction bases numbered 5, after V lost 2 bases and J lost 5 bases. The CDR3 has 15 residues.

J is TRBJ1-6 and V is TRBV15, with D uncertain. Between the trimmed V and J ends, which lost 6 bases and 0 bases, there was a span of 9 bases. This CDR3 is 15 amino acids long. Germline loops: CDR1 LNHNV, CDR2 YYDKDF (reference sequence). The CDR3 here is CATSTESSYNSPLHF. CDR3 sequence (DNA): TGTGCCACCAGTACAGAGAGCTCCTATAATTCACCCCTCCACTTT.

The chain links TRBV27 to TRBJ2-4, with TRBD2 matching over 9 bases. The germline V gene has CDR1 MNHEY and CDR2 SMNVEV (reference sequence). V gave up 2 bases and J gave up 8 bases; unmatched junction bases: 10. The CDR3 has 16 residues. The CDR3 spells CASSLTRAGGVDIQYF. The CDR3 DNA follows: TGTGCCAGCAGTTTAACCCGAGCGGGGGGAGTCGACATTCAGTACTTC.

This clone was picked up one time. The chain combines TRBV5-6 with TRBJ2-1; 9 nucleotides align to TRBD2. CDR3 length equals 17 residues. Germline CDR1 SGHDT, CDR2 YYEEEE. V shed 1 base and J 0 bases; nucleotides not matched to a gene: 5. The CDR3, as DNA: TGTGCCAGCAGCTTGACTAGCGGGCGAAGCTCCTACAATGAGCAGTTCTTC. This codes for CASSLTSGRSSYNEQFF.

The chain couples TRBV5-1 to TRBJ1-5; 7 bases line up with TRBD1. The CDR3 runs 15 residues. J was trimmed by 4 bases and V by 0 bases; bases with no gene match: 4. Per germline, CDR1 SGHRS and CDR2 YFSETQ. CDR3 in DNA: TGCGCCAGCAGCTTGGGTGGGACAGAAAATCAGCCCCAGCATTTT. Residues: CASSLGGTENQPQHF.

The rearrangement uses TRBV10-2 and TRBJ1-2; D call uncertain. The CDR3 is 14 amino acids. Per the germline V gene, CDR1 is WSHSY and CDR2 is SAAADI. V was shortened by 3 bases and J by 0 bases, with 8 bases between the two germline ends. DNA for the CDR3: TGCGCCAGCAGTGAAGCAGGTTCTAACTATGGCTACACCTTC. Encoded protein: CASSEAGSNYGYTF.

J is TRBJ1-5 and V is TRBV4-1, with D tentatively TRBD1 (5 bases). CDR1 and CDR2 from the germline V gene are MGHRA and YSYEKL. Trimming took 3 bases from V and 5 from J, leaving 14 bases between them. The CDR3 length is 15 residues. The CDR3 reads CASSHQGLSHQPQHF. CDR3 DNA sequence: TGCGCCAGCAGCCATCAGGGCCTGTCACATCAGCCCCAGCATTTT.